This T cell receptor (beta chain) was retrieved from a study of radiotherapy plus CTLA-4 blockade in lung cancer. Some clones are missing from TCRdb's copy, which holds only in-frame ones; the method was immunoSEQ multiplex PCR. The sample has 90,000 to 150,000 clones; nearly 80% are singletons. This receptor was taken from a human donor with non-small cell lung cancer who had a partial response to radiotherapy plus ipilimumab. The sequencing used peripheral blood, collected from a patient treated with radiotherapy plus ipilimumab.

CDR3 residues: CASSEDIYAPEAFF. The CDR3, as DNA: TGTGCCAGCAGCGAAGACATTTATGCCCCTGAAGCTTTCTTT. The chain joins TRBV9 to TRBJ1-1; no clear D gene. The CDR3 sequence is 14 residues long. CDR1 and CDR2 from the germline V gene are SGDLS and YYNGEE. Trimming removed 3 bases at V and 6 bases at J, with 15 bases between.